This entry describes one T cell receptor (beta chain). Its antigen is as yet unknown. TCRdb re-called the reads with MiXCR, one entry per CDR3 protein. The table lists approximately 140,000 distinct CDR3 sequences, 5% to 6.5% of them singletons. CDR1 is LNHDA and CDR2 is SQIVND in the germline V gene (reference sequence). The CDR3 sequence is 17 residues long. Trimming left V 6 bases short and J 2 bases short, with 20 bases between. The source of the sample is a study of T cell repertoires in cytomegalovirus infection. Study context: CMV infection and matching HLA type were both indicated by public TCR beta signatures. Regarding the study as a whole: It was HLA-C-restricted CMV-specific TCR beta clonotypes that dominated the response ex vivo. Frequencies of public TCR beta families were cumulated, and this identified carriers of CMV plus the relevant HLA.

The genes are TRBV19 and TRBJ1-5, with D tentatively TRBD1 (6 bases). Sequencing was done on a sample of PBMCs. The clonotype comes from a human donor in good health (CMV status not recorded). Some clones in this sample may be carry-over from other donors' samples. The CDR3 DNA reads TGTGCCAGTAGCCTAAGCCGTACCAGGGGTCGCAATCAGCCCCAGCATTTT. It is translated as CASSLSRTRGRNQPQHF.